This T cell receptor beta chain emerged from a study of cytomegalovirus exposure and HLA in healthy donors. Study context: Genotyping of 430 or so donors showed that roughly 80% belonged to the Caucasian-associated ancestry cluster. Regarding the study as a whole: Researchers counted roughly 150 TCR beta chains as cytomegalovirus-associated. The likely explanation for a cluster of highly shared sequence variants was sequencing artifact.

This clone was found a few times. Its antigen is unidentified. The PCR had 60 Vbeta and 13 Jbeta primers. Repertoires were generated with immunoSEQ multiplex PCR, while TCRdb's copy carries only in-frame clones and drops some. The sample comprises about 130,000 clones, around 83% of which are singletons, and 2.5% to 3% rests with the top ten. This clonotype was sampled from a woman aged 18-30 years in good health and CMV-seropositive. The sample consisted of PBMCs.

The CDR3 region is CASSGGLAEQAYEQYF. DNA of the CDR3: TGCGCCAGCAGCGGGGGACTAGCGGAACAGGCCTACGAGCAGTACTTC. This chain links TRBV5-1 with TRBJ2-7; 11 bases are shared with TRBD2. V lost 4 bases and J lost 2; bases outside the gene matches: 8. Germline V gives CDR1 SGHRS, CDR2 YFSETQ. The CDR3 contains 16 residues.